This T cell receptor beta chain was identified in a study of blood T cell repertoires in COVID-19. In the study overall: The origin of the acute and convalescent COVID-19 samples was the United States, Italy and Spain. In each case, the material was cDNA or gDNA derived from T cells, B-cell-depleted T cells, or PBMCs.

Original processing methods: Cell counts per sample came from amplifying reference gene primers. Only in-frame clones appear in the TCRdb table, and some are missing; sequencing was by immunoSEQ multiplex PCR. Clone size and the V and J calls come from that table; the DNA yielded D and trimming. The sample has about 480,000 clones, 89% seen once; the top ten hold 0.75% to 0.9%. Input material: peripheral blood. The TCR originated in a man aged 18 to 29 with COVID-19, enrolled during active disease.

In nucleotides, the CDR3 is TGTGCCACCAGTGATTTGGGGCAGAACTATGGCTACACCTTC. Translated: CATSDLGQNYGYTF. The chain links TRBV24-1 to TRBJ1-2; D not certain. This CDR3 has 14 amino acids. V lost 0 bases, J lost 2 bases, and 6 bases lay in between. Looked up from germline, CDR1 is KGHDR and CDR2 is SFDVKD.